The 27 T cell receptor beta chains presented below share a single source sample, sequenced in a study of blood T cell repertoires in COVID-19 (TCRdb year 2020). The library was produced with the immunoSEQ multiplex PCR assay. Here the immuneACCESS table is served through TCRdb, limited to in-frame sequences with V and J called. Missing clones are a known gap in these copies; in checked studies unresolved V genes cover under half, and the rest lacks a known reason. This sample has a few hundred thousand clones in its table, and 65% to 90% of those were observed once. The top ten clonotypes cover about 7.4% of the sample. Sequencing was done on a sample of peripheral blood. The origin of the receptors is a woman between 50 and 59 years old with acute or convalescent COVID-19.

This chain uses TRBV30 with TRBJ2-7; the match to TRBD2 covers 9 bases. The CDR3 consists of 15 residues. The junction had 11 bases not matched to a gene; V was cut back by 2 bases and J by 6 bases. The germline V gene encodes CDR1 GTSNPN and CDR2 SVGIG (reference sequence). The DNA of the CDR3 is TGTGCCTGGAGTACGATTCGCGGGGGGGATGGCGAGCAGTACTTC. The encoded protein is CAWSTIRGGDGEQYF.

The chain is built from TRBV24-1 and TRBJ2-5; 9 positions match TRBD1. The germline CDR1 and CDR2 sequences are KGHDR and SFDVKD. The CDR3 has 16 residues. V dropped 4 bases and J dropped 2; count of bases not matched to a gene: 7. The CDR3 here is CATSEGGDRAQETQYF. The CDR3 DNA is TGTGCCACCAGTGAGGGGGGGGACAGGGCGCAAGAGACCCAGTACTTC.

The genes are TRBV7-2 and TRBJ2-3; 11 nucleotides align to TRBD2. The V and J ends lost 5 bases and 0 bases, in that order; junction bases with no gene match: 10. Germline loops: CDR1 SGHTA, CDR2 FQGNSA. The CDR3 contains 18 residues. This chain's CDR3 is CASSVRLAGQISTDTQYF. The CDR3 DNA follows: TGTGCCAGCAGCGTGCGACTAGCGGGGCAAATCAGCACAGATACGCAGTATTTT.

The CDR3 region has the DNA TGTGCCAGCAGTTTAGGGTCGGGGGGGAGGCAGCCCCAGCATTTT. Translation gives CASSLGSGGRQPQHF. The genes are TRBV27 and TRBJ1-5; tentative D call: TRBD1 (5 bases). This CDR3 has 15 amino acids. CDR1 MNHEY and CDR2 SMNVEV come from the germline V gene (reference sequence). Trimming took off 2 bases at V and 7 bases at J, with 15 bases between the two ends.

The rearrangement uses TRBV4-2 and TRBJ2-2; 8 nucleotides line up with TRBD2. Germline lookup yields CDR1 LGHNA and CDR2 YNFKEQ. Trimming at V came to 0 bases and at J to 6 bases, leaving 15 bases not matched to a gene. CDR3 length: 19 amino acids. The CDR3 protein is CASSQDFGTSVSLSGELFF. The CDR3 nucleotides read TGTGCCAGCAGCCAAGATTTCGGGACTAGTGTTTCTTTGTCCGGGGAGCTGTTTTTT.

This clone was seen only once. The CDR3 here is CASSQSARAPRAEAFF. CDR3 bases: TGCGCCAGCAGTCAATCTGCGAGGGCCCCAAGGGCTGAAGCTTTCTTT. The V gene is TRBV23-1, the J gene TRBJ1-1; no definite D call. TRBV23-1 is classed as an ORF, of uncertain function. Trimming cost V 0 bases and J 6 bases, with 17 bases left between them. The CDR3 has 16 amino acids.

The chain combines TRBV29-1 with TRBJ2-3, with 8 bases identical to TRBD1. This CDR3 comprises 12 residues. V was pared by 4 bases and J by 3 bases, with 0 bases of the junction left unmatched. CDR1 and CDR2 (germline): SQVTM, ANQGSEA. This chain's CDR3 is CSVGTGTDTQYF. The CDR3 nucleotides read TGCAGCGTTGGGACAGGGACAGATACGCAGTATTTT.

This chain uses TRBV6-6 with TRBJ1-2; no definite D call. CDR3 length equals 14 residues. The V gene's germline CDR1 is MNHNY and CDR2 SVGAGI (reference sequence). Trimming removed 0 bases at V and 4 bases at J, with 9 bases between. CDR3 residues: CASSYSMGSYGYTF. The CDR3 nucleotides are TGTGCCAGCAGTTACTCGATGGGCAGCTATGGCTACACCTTC.

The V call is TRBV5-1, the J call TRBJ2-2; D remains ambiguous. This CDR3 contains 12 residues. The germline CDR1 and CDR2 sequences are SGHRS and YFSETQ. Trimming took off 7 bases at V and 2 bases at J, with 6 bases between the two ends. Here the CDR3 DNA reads TGCGCCAGCCAGACTAACACCGGGGAGCTGTTTTTT. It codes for CASQTNTGELFF.

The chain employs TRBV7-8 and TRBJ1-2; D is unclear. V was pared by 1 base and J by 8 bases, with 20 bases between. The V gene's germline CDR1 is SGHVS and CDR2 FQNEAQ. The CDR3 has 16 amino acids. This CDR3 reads CASSLERQSLMEGYTF. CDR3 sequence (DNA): TGTGCCAGCAGCTTAGAGCGGCAGTCACTTATGGAGGGCTACACCTTC.

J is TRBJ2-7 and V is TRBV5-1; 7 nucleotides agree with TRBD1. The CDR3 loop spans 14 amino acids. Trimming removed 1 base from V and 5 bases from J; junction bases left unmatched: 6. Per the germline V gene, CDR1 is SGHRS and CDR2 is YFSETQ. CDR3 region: CASSLPGTADEQYF. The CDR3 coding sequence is TGCGCCAGCAGCTTGCCCGGGACAGCTGACGAGCAGTACTTC.

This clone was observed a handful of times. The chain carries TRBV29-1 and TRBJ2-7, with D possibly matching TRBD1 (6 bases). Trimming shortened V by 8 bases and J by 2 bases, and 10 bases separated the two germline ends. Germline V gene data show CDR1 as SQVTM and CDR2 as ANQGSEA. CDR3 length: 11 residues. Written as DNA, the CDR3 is TGCAGCATCGGACAGACCTACGAGCAGTACTTC. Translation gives CSIGQTYEQYF.

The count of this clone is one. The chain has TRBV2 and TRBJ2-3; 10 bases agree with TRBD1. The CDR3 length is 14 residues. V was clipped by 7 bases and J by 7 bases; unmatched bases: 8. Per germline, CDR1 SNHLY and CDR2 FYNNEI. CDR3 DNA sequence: TGTGCCAGCAACCGGGACAGGGGTATACATACGCAGTATTTT. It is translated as CASNRDRGIHTQYF. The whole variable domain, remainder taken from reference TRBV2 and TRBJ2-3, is EPEVTQTPSHQVTQMGQEVILRCVPISNHLYFYWYRQILGQKVEFLVSFYNNEISEKSEIFDDQFSVERPDGSNFTLKIRSTKLEDSAMYFCASNRDRGIHTQYFGPGTRLTVL.

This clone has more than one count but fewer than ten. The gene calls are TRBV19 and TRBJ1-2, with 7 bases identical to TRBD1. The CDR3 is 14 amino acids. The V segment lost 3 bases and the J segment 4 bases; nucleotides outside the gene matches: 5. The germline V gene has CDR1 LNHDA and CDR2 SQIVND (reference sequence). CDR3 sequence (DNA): TGTGCCAGTAGTATGGAGACAGGGACCTATGGCTACACCTTC. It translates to CASSMETGTYGYTF.

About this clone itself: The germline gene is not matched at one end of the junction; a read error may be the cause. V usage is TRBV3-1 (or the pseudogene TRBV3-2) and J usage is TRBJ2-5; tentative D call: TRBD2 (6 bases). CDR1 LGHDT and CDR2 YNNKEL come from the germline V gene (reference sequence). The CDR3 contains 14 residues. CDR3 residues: CASSKERTGATQYF. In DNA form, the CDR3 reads TGTGCCAGCAGCAAAGAGCGCACGGGAGCGACCCAGTACTTC.

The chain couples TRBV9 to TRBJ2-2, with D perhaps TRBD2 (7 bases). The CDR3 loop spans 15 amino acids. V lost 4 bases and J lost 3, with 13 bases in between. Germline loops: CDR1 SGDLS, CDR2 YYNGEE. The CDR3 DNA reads TGTGCCAGCAGCCCCCGGGGGGCAGACACCGGGGAGCTGTTTTTT. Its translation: CASSPRGADTGELFF.

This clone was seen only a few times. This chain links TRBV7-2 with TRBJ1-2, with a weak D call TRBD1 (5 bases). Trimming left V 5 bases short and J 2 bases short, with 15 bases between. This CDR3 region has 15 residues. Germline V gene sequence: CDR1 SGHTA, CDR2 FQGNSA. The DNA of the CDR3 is TGTGCCAGCAGCCCCAGTAGGGGCCAGAACTATGGCTACACCTTC. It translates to CASSPSRGQNYGYTF.

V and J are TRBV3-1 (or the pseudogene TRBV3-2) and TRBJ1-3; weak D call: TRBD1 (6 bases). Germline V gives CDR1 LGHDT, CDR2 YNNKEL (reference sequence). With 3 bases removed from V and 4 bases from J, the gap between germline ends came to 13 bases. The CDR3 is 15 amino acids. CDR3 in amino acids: CASSQIRGSGNTIYF. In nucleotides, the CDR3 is TGTGCCAGCAGCCAGATCAGGGGCTCCGGAAACACCATATATTTT.

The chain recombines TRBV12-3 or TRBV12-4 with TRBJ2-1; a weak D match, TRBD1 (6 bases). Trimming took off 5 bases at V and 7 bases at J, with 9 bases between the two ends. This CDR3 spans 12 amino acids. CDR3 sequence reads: CASSQQGNEQFF. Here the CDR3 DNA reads TGTGCCAGCAGTCAACAGGGAAATGAGCAGTTCTTC.

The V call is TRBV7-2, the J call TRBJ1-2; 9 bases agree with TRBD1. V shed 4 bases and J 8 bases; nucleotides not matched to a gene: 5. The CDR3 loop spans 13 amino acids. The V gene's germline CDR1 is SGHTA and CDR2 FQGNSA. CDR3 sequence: CASSYRDRVGYTF. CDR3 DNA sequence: TGTGCCAGCAGCTACCGGGACAGGGTAGGCTACACCTTC.

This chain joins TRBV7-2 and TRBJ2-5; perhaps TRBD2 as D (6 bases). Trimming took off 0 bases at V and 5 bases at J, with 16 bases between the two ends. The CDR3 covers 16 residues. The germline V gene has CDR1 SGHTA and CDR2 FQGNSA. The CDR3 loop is CASSLARTGAKETQYF. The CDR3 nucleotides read TGTGCCAGCAGCTTAGCGCGAACGGGAGCGAAGGAGACCCAGTACTTC. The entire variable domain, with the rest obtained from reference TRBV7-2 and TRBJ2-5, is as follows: GAGVSQSPSNKVTEKGKDVELRCDPISGHTALYWYRQSLGQGLEFLIYFQGNSAPDKSGLPSDRFSAERTGGSVSTLTIQRTQQEDSAVYLCASSLARTGAKETQYFGPGTRLLVL.

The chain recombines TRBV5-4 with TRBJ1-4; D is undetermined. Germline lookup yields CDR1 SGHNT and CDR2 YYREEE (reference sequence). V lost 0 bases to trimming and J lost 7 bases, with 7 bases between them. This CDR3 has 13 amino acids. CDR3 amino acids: CASSLGQTEKLFF. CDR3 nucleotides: TGTGCCAGCAGCTTGGGACAAACTGAAAAACTGTTTTTT.

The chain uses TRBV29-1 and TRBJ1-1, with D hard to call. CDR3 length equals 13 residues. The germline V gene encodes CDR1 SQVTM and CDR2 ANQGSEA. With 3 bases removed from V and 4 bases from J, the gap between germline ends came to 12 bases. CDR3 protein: CSVDREKGTEAFF. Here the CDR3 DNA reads TGCAGCGTTGATAGGGAGAAGGGCACTGAAGCTTTCTTT.

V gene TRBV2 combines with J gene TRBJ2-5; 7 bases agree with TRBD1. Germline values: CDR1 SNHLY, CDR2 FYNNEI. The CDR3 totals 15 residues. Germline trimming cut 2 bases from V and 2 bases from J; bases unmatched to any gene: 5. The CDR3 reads CASSELGQKQETQYF. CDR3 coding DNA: TGTGCCAGCAGTGAATTGGGACAGAAACAAGAGACCCAGTACTTC.

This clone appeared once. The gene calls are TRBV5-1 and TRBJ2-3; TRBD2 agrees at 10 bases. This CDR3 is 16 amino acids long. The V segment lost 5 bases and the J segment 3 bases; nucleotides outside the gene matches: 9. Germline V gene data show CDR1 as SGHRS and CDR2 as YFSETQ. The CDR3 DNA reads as TGCGCCAGCAGTGGAAGAGCTAGCGGGGGTACAGATACGCAGTATTTT. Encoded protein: CASSGRASGGTDTQYF. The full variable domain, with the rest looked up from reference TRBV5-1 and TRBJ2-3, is KAGVTQTPRYLIKTRGQQVTLSCSPISGHRSVSWYQQTPGQGLQFLFEYFSETQRNKGNFPGRFSGRQFSNSRSEMNVSTLELGDSALYLCASSGRASGGTDTQYFGPGTRLTVL.

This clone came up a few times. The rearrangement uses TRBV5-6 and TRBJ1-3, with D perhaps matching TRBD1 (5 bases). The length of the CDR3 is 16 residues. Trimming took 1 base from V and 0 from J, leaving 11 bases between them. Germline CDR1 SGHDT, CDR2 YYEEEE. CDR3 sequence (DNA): TGTGCCAGCAGCTTGTATCAGGGATTCTCTGGAAACACCATATATTTT. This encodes CASSLYQGFSGNTIYF.

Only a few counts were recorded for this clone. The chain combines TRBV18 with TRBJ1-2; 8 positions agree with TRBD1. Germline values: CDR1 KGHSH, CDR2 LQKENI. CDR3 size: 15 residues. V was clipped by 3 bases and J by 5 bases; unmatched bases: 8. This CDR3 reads CASSPTGDKSYGYTF. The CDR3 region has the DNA TGTGCCAGCTCACCGACAGGGGATAAGTCTTATGGCTACACCTTC. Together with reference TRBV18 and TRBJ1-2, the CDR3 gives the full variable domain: NAGVMQNPRHLVRRRGQEARLRCSPMKGHSHVYWYRQLPEEGLKFMVYLQKENIIDESGMPKERFSAEFPKEGPSILRIQQVVRGDSAAYFCASSPTGDKSYGYTFGSGTRLTVV.